The T cell receptor beta chain under discussion was sequenced for a study of cytomegalovirus exposure and HLA in healthy donors (dated by TCRdb to about 2017). Background on the whole study: An earlier analysis of some 550 of the donors reported more than 250 Gb of sequence data and around 110 million unique TCR beta sequences from approximately 180 million T cells. An earlier analysis of 587 of the donors used high-throughput TCR beta sequencing to judge whether each TCR beta V gene segment behaved as functional or pseudogenic. To predict cytomegalovirus infection status, the study brought together high-throughput TCR immunosequencing, statistical association of individual TCRs with disease status, and machine learning. HLA typing covered class I and class II loci at four-digit resolution. The aim of the study was to test whether cataloging public T cell receptors could identify signatures of past pathogen exposure. Typing coverage differed by locus: A, B, C, DRB1 and DQB1 were typed in roughly 620-630 donors, DQA1 in approximately 520, DPA1 in some 570, and DPB1 in 472. Using immunosequencing, the study profiled T cell repertoires from about 620 subjects and related those repertoires to cytomegalovirus serostatus. Among a few hundred genotyped donors of the cohort, an average of approximately 230,000 unique TCR beta nucleotide sequences were sequenced per donor, around a sixth of them non-productive. Donor age, sex, ethnicity and CMV serostatus were collected together with the repertoire data. An early release covering roughly 640 HLA-typed donors comprised about 300 gigabases of sequencing data and roughly 86 million unique TCR sequences. Of the 398 genotyped donors, 65% to 90% were placed in the genetic ancestry cluster associated with self-reported Caucasian donors. Five DR-DQ haplotypes were treated as single units for association and clustering because of strong linkage in the cohort. Rather than drawing on any new phenotypic data, the later analysis identified candidate immune exposures from TCR beta sequences and the way those sequences occurred across donors. Besides the first cohort of 500 to 700 subjects, a separate validation cohort made up of around 120 different subjects was used. A later genetic analysis took genome-wide SNP genotypes for about 55% of the 666 donors and used that subset as a discovery cohort. Every repertoire in the discovery cohort had been generated on one and the same sequencing platform. A later analysis re-examined previously published TCR beta repertoires from more than 550 donors and added high-resolution HLA genotyping to investigate patterns of TCR occurrence. The paper as a whole reports these results and caveats: Specific HLA alleles were associated with 15,000 to 20,000 TCR beta sequences at a false discovery rate of 0.05 in a later analysis. The authors suggested that the approach could potentially be extended to other disease states and immunological phenotypes. A later analysis found that TCR association rates varied across HLA loci, with DRB1 alleles showing the most associated TCRs and HLA-C alleles the fewest. Because counts were too low, approximately 15 rarely observed V segments, including chromosome 9 orphons, were excluded from the earlier analysis of 587 of the donors. In a later genetic analysis, a missense DCLRE1C variant was associated with V-gene and J-gene trimming of TCR beta chains, and the association was replicated in an independent cohort. Because HLA typing was missing for some donors at each locus, association tests included only the typed subset. The study gave a list of 150 to 200 TCR beta chains associated with cytomegalovirus. A further reported finding was that TCR beta sequences accurately predicted the HLA-A and HLA-B alleles for most subjects in the first cohort. Compared with the roughly 720-donor mean, donors in an Asian-associated ancestry cluster had fewer N-insertions in productive TCRs, according to a later genetic analysis. Only TCR beta chains were sequenced in this cohort, and the absence of alpha or paired-chain data limited detectable features. Correlated functional status among segregating V segments might be attributable to linkage disequilibrium, but an unknown experimental factor could not be ruled out. Most TCR sequences were observed very rarely across donors, whereas some public TCRs were present in many individuals. The 87-base-pair reads could not distinguish some IMGT-functional V segments, including TRBV6-2 and TRBV6-3, so those segments were excluded. The sequencing pipeline was judged likely to have produced a cluster of highly shared sequence variants as a technical artifact. Compared with equally common non-associated chains, HLA-associated TCR beta chains in a later analysis were more clonally expanded and had lower generation probabilities. The classifier was reported to diagnose cytomegalovirus status with high specificity and sensitivity in both the original cohort and the validation cohort. A later analysis reported that several top co-occurrence clusters appeared linked to parvovirus B19, influenza, CMV and Epstein-Barr virus. Broadly in line with IMGT annotations, most TCR beta V segments showed up in productive rearrangements about 87% or about 30% of the time in an earlier analysis of some 590 of the donors. For the cohort, immune exposure information was limited to CMV serostatus. Roughly uniform sequencing depth across donors was assumed in presence/absence analyses, although this assumption may not hold. When HLA alleles, especially DR and DQ, strongly co-occurred, attributing TCR associations to individual alleles was difficult. A later analysis found that most CMV-associated TCR beta chains appeared HLA-restricted, with HLA associations seemingly driven largely by CMV exposure. In vitro tests confirmed that a few of the cytomegalovirus-associated TCR beta chains recognize cytomegalovirus antigens.

Note on this clone: Which antigen it targets is not known. One end of the junction fails to match germline, which may point to a read error. Within the sample, other DNA sequences also encode this same CDR3.

The cohort comprised under 700 healthy bone marrow donors. At the time of sampling, every cohort member was nominally healthy, though immune exposures that went unrecorded were likely present. The donor tested CMV seronegative and was one of the 352 seronegative cohort members. Every donor gave a peripheral blood sample, and the peripheral blood mononuclear cells from that sample were used for TCR beta sequencing. The Qiagen DNeasy Blood Extraction Kit was used to extract genomic DNA from the blood cell samples. Libraries were made using the immunoSEQ multiplex PCR assay. For the multiplex PCR, a mixture combining 60 forward primers for TCR Vbeta segments and 13 reverse primers for TCR Jbeta segments was used. The CDR3 region of rearranged TCR beta genes was amplified from genomic DNA with a multiplex PCR assay. On the Illumina HiSeq System, the amplified TCR beta libraries were sequenced as 87-base-pair reads. The paper's data handling went like this. A later analysis tallied roughly 76 million unique TCR beta chains across the 650 to 750 repertoires, and approximately 11 million of those chains were shared by two or more donors. To remove PCR and sequencing errors, raw reads were error-corrected and collapsed into unique sequences using a nearest-neighbor algorithm that merged closely related sequences. CDR3 sequences were aligned to IMGT reference sequences to assign V, D and J gene segments. For a sequence to be retained, a match of at least six nucleotides was required to both a V gene segment and a J gene segment. A rearrangement counted as productive if the CDR3 had no stop codons and remained in frame with V and J, and every other rearrangement counted as non-productive. Following IMGT convention, CDR3 was defined as the stretch from the second conserved V-encoded cysteine to the conserved J-encoded phenylalanine. Sequences without an unambiguous match to a single V gene segment were excluded from the earlier analysis of almost 600 of the donors. An earlier analysis of around 600 of the donors classified V segments as functional when productive rearrangements were above 56.7% and as segregating when the standard deviation between donors was above 5%. A statistical classification framework was developed to diagnose cytomegalovirus status using the catalog of TCR beta chain sequences. A later analysis assigned V and J genes by comparing TCR nucleotide sequences with IMGT/GENE-DB human TR gene sequences. The TCRdist pipeline was used in a later analysis to assign CDR3 sequences and most-parsimonious VDJ recombination scenarios. In a later analysis, each TCR beta chain was defined by its CDR3 amino acid sequence together with its V-gene family, and reads without a unique V-gene family were excluded. In a later analysis, a few hundred highly shared, low-generation-probability nucleotide sequences were removed to address suspected cross-contamination and a sequencing artifact. For each public chain, a later analysis derived a clonal expansion index from normalized ranks of inferred template counts within each repertoire. A later analysis computed generation probabilities with a VDJ recombination model fitted to out-of-frame rearrangements, and checked the results against IGoR. Hypergeometric tests were used in a later analysis to score TCR-TCR, TCR-HLA and TCR-CMV co-occurrence, with a repertoire-size bias correction applied to the TCR pairs. In a later analysis, false discovery rates were estimated by permuting HLA or CMV assignments 20 times. A later analysis grouped co-occurring TCRs with DBSCAN, adding TCRdist sequence similarity when clustering within HLA-allele-positive subsets. Repertoires with fewer than 30,000 or more than 120,000 public chains, plus five repertoires with anomalous nucleotide sharing, were excluded from co-occurrence clustering. Not all clones reach the TCRdb copy of this immuneACCESS table, which keeps in-frame sequences only. Checked studies attribute under half of the gap to unresolved V genes and leave the rest unexplained. V and J calls and clone size are given by that table; D and trimming were obtained from the DNA. This sample comprises 70,000 to 90,000 clones, 70% to 75% of them detected only once. The ten largest clones take up 4% to 5% of the sample.

Inclusive of the bounding cysteine and phenylalanine, the CDR3 is 15 residues long. Only the CDR3 portion is preserved as DNA: 45 bases, with reading frame beginning at the first base. According to the germline V gene, CDR1 reads SNHLY and CDR2 reads FYNNEI. The chain couples TRBV2 to TRBJ2-1; 10 bases in the middle match TRBD2. The material sequenced was PBMCs. This clonotype was sampled from a man aged 60 to 69 in good health and CMV-seronegative. The sequenced DNA: TGTGCCAGCAGAGAAGCGGGGGGGCCCTACAATGAGCAGTTCTTC. This encodes CASREAGGPYNEQFF.